The next 29 T cell receptor beta chains were all read from a single sample in a study of T cells after yellow fever vaccination (dated 2019 in TCRdb). The receptor library was made with 5' RACE. Data came from an Illumina HiSeq 2500. TCRdb trimmed public reads at Q25 via fastp, called clones via MiXCR and kept in-frame beta chains. Every entry covers one CDR3 protein and lists the most common genes and DNA from its rows. Recorded for this sample are some 110,000 distinct CDR3 sequences; 7.2% of them occurred a single time. 2.7% of the sample is in the top ten clones. The treatment or condition label on this specimen signifies: live attenuated yellow fever vaccine strain. Sequencing used CD4+ T cells sorted from PBMCs, obtained approximately 40 days after the first yellow fever vaccination. These TCRs come from a man aged 18-30 years who received the YFV17D yellow fever vaccine.

The rearrangement uses TRBV7-9 and TRBJ1-6; D might be TRBD1 (5 bases). The length of the CDR3 is 12 residues. V was cut by 5 bases and J by 13 bases, with 12 bases left in between. CDR1 and CDR2 from the germline V gene are SEHNR and FQNEAQ (reference sequence). CDR3 coding DNA: TGTGCCAGCAGCCCAGGGTCGGGGCCCCTCCACTTT. Amino acid sequence: CASSPGSGPLHF.

This clonotype has ten or more counts. V and J are TRBV9 and TRBJ2-2, with 9 nucleotides matching TRBD2. CDR3 length equals 18 residues. Losses at the gene ends were 0 bases for V and 1 base for J; bases not matched to a gene: 7. Germline values: CDR1 SGDLS, CDR2 YYNGEE. CDR3 amino acids: CASSVEATSGLNTGELFF. In DNA form, the CDR3 reads TGTGCCAGCAGCGTAGAGGCGACTAGCGGTTTGAACACCGGGGAGCTGTTTTTT.

This clonotype was found many times. The chain uses TRBV7-2 and TRBJ1-1; D perhaps matches TRBD1 (5 bases). This CDR3 is 13 amino acids long. Trimming pared 8 bases from V and 1 base from J, leaving 11 bases between. CDR1 is SGHTA, CDR2 FQGNSA, per germline. The CDR3 nucleotides read TGTGCCAGCGGAGCCCAGGGGAACACTGAAGCTTTCTTT. Residues: CASGAQGNTEAFF.

This chain connects TRBV10-1 to TRBJ2-1, with 9 bases lining up with TRBD2. V trimming: 6 bases; J trimming: 5 bases; junction bases outside the gene matches: 8. The CDR3 runs 15 residues. Germline-derived CDR1 and CDR2 are WNHNN and SYGVQD (reference sequence). In DNA form, the CDR3 reads TGCGCCAGCAGCGCCCAGCGGGGGGACAACAATGAGCAGTTCTTC. It codes for CASSAQRGDNNEQFF.

This clonotype was recorded many times. The chain uses TRBV3-1 and TRBJ1-4, with D perhaps matching TRBD1 (6 bases). This CDR3 region has 14 residues. V shed 4 bases and J shed 5 bases, with 11 bases lying between them. Germline V lookup: CDR1 LGHDT, CDR2 YNNKEL (reference sequence). The CDR3 sequence is CASSPGHRNEKLFF. Here the CDR3 DNA reads TGTGCCAGCAGCCCGGGACACAGGAATGAAAAACTGTTTTTT.

Ten or more counts support this clonotype. The chain carries TRBV5-6 and TRBJ2-7; D remains ambiguous. Trimming took 1 base from V and 4 from J, leaving 18 bases between them. The CDR3 runs to 16 residues. The germline V gene has CDR1 SGHDT and CDR2 YYEEEE. The CDR3 coding sequence is TGTGCCAGCAGCTTGCCCCCGGACCGGCCCCCATACGAGCAGTACGTC. It yields the protein CASSLPPDRPPYEQYV.

Many counts were recorded for this clonotype. This sequence joins TRBV12-3 or TRBV12-4 and TRBJ2-5; D could derive from TRBD1 or TRBD2 (5 bases each). The CDR3 is 13 amino acids. V was clipped by 7 bases and J by 3 bases, with 12 bases between them. CDR3 sequence: CASIPGAEETQYF. CDR3 bases: TGTGCCAGCATACCCGGGGCCGAAGAGACCCAGTACTTC.

Of note for this clonotype: A read error may explain this, as a much larger clone is one base away. The genes are TRBV28 and TRBJ2-3; 13 bases are a match to TRBD2. This CDR3 is built from 15 residues. The germline V gene encodes CDR1 MDHEN and CDR2 SYDVKM. V shed 7 bases and J 4 bases; nucleotides not matched to a gene: 5. The CDR3 reads CASIKLAGGPDTQYF. In nucleotides, the CDR3 is TGTGCCAGCATCAAACTAGCGGGGGGGCCAGATACGCAGTATTTT.

This clonotype was counted at least ten times. This chain connects TRBV20-1 to TRBJ1-4; D might be TRBD1 (5 bases). The germline V gene has CDR1 DFQATT and CDR2 SNEGSKA (reference sequence). Trimming shortened V by 0 bases and J by 7 bases, and 18 bases separated the two germline ends. CDR3 length equals 16 residues. CDR3 loop: CSARDGAGASREKLFF. CDR3 bases: TGCAGTGCTAGAGATGGAGCCGGGGCATCGCGTGAAAAACTGTTTTTT.

This clonotype was seen many times. The chain links TRBV11-2 to TRBJ1-4; 7 bases are shared with TRBD1. The CDR3 is 15 amino acids. The germline gives CDR1 SGHAT, CDR2 FQNNGV. With 3 bases clipped from V and 0 bases from J, the junction kept 1 base outside the gene matches. The chain's CDR3 is CASSFGTATNEKLFF. The CDR3 coding sequence is TGTGCCAGCAGCTTCGGGACAGCAACTAATGAAAAACTGTTTTTT. Full variable domain (rest looked up from reference TRBV11-2 and TRBJ1-4): EAGVAQSPRYKIIEKRQSVAFWCNPISGHATLYWYQQILGQGPKLLIQFQNNGVVDDSQLPKDRFSAERLKGVDSTLKIQPAKLEDSAVYLCASSFGTATNEKLFFGSGTQLSVL.

There are many counts of this clonotype. This chain connects TRBV20-1 to TRBJ2-7; D is perhaps TRBD1 (5 bases). The CDR3 has 14 residues. Per germline, CDR1 DFQATT and CDR2 SNEGSKA (reference sequence). Trimming cost V 4 bases and J 6 bases, with 19 bases left between them. The CDR3 DNA reads TGCAGTGCTATAACAGGTCCGCTTTCGGGCGAGCAGTACGTC. It is translated as CSAITGPLSGEQYV.

This clonotype has at least ten counts. This rearrangement joins TRBV5-1 to TRBJ2-3; a weak D match, TRBD1 (6 bases). V shed 3 bases and J shed 0 bases, with 17 bases lying between them. The CDR3 extends over 17 amino acids. Germline V CDR1 and CDR2: SGHRS, YFSETQ. CDR3: CASSSAPGTYSTDTQYF. The CDR3 region has the DNA TGCGCCAGCAGCTCGGCTCCCGGGACATACAGCACAGATACGCAGTATTTT.

This clonotype was seen at least ten times. This CDR3 reads CASSAGDRGPYNEQFF. DNA for the CDR3: TGTGCCAGCAGTGCAGGGGATAGAGGCCCGTACAATGAGCAGTTCTTC. The genes are TRBV12-3 or TRBV12-4 and TRBJ2-1; perhaps TRBD1 as D (6 bases). Trimming took 5 bases from V and 4 from J, leaving 18 bases between them. CDR3 length equals 16 residues.

The table lists this clonotype with many counts. The V call is TRBV20-1, the J call TRBJ2-5; either TRBD1 or TRBD2 may fit D (5 bases each). Germline loops: CDR1 DFQATT, CDR2 SNEGSKA (reference sequence). V shed 3 bases and J shed 2 bases, with 10 bases lying between them. CDR3 length: 13 amino acids. The CDR3 DNA reads TGCAGTGCTAGGGGGGAATTACAAGAGACCCAGTACTTC. This encodes CSARGELQETQYF.

At least ten counts were recorded for this clonotype. The chain carries TRBV7-9 and TRBJ2-1; maybe TRBD1 (6 bases). Trimming removed 0 bases at V and 9 bases at J, with 12 bases between. Germline V gene data show CDR1 as SEHNR and CDR2 as FQNEAQ (reference sequence). The CDR3 totals 14 residues. The CDR3 nucleotides read TGTGCCAGCAGCTTAGCTGTGGGGGCGGGTGAGCAGTTCTTC. Residues: CASSLAVGAGEQFF.

With respect to this clonotype: A much larger clone sits a single nucleotide away, making a read error possible. The chain joins TRBV18 to TRBJ1-3, with TRBD1 identical over 9 bases. Germline V lookup: CDR1 KGHSH, CDR2 LQKENI. This CDR3 has 15 amino acids. Here the CDR3 reads CASSPRDRVENTMYF. CDR3 nucleotide sequence: TGTGCCAGCTCACCGCGGGACAGGGTAGAAAACACCATGTATTTT.

As regards this clonotype: A much larger clone differs by one base, so this may be a read error. The CDR3 bases are TGCGCCAGCAGCGCGGGACAGGGGAGTGCTGAAGCTTTCTTT. Protein sequence: CASSAGQGSAEAFF. The J gene is TRBJ1-1, the V gene TRBV5-1, with 10 bases lining up with TRBD1. Trimming at V came to 4 bases and at J to 6 bases, leaving 6 bases not matched to a gene. Germline V gene lookup returns CDR1 SGHRS and CDR2 YFSETQ. The CDR3 sequence is 14 residues long.

The table lists this clonotype with many counts. The chain is built from TRBV5-1 and TRBJ2-7; D may correspond to TRBD1 or TRBD2 (5 bases each). V lost 9 bases and J lost 3, with 22 bases in between. Germline V gene sequence: CDR1 SGHRS, CDR2 YFSETQ. The CDR3 is 15 residues long. This CDR3 reads CATRLEGTSHYEQYF. CDR3 in DNA: TGCGCCACCCGTCTCGAGGGGACCTCCCACTACGAGCAGTACTTC.

This clonotype was seen a few times. This sequence joins TRBV6-5 and TRBJ1-1; 7 bases are a match to TRBD1. CDR1 MNHEY and CDR2 SVGAGI come from the germline V gene. The V and J ends lost 5 bases and 0 bases, in that order; junction bases with no gene match: 9. This CDR3 is 16 amino acids long. CDR3 protein: CASSPTGVRMNTEAFF. In nucleotides, the CDR3 is TGTGCCAGCAGTCCCACAGGGGTTAGGATGAACACTGAAGCTTTCTTT.

The rearrangement joins TRBV3-1 to TRBJ2-5, with 8 nucleotides matching TRBD2. The CDR3 length is 14 residues. Germline CDR1 and CDR2: LGHDT and YNNKEL (reference sequence). V was clipped by 1 base and J by 5 bases; unmatched bases: 3. The DNA of the CDR3 is TGTGCCAGCAGCCAAGGAGGCGGGAGGGAGACCCAGTACTTC. Protein: CASSQGGGRETQYF.

This clonotype was seen ten or more times. The CDR3 bases are TGCGCCAGCAGCCCAAGGAAGGGGGCGGGTTCATATGGCTACACCTTC. It specifies CASSPRKGAGSYGYTF. This chain joins TRBV4-1 and TRBJ1-2; 7 positions agree with TRBD1. After removal of 4 bases from V and 5 bases from J, the junction contained 13 bases not matched to a gene. The germline gives CDR1 MGHRA, CDR2 YSYEKL. This CDR3 contains 16 residues.

The rearrangement uses TRBV15 and TRBJ2-6, with D hard to call. Germline V gives CDR1 LNHNV, CDR2 YYDKDF (reference sequence). The length of the CDR3 is 15 residues. Trimming cost V 5 bases and J 1 base, with 9 bases left between them. CDR3 nucleotides: TGTGCCACCAGCTCAGACCAGTCTGGGGCCAACGTCCTGACTTTC. Translated: CATSSDQSGANVLTF.

About this clonotype itself: This could be a read error, since a much larger clone is one nucleotide away. CDR3 nucleotide sequence: TGTGCCAGCTCACCCCTTACTAGCGCCACTGGCACAGATACGCAGTATTTT. Protein sequence: CASSPLTSATGTDTQYF. This chain connects TRBV18 to TRBJ2-3, with 7 nucleotides matching TRBD2. V lost 3 bases to trimming and J lost 1 base; unmatched junction nucleotides: 10. The germline gives CDR1 KGHSH, CDR2 LQKENI. CDR3 size: 17 residues. Using reference TRBV18 and TRBJ2-3 for the parts outside the CDR3, the full variable domain is NAGVMQNPRHLVRRRGQEARLRCSPMKGHSHVYWYRQLPEEGLKFMVYLQKENIIDESGMPKERFSAEFPKEGPSILRIQQVVRGDSAAYFCASSPLTSATGTDTQYFGPGTRLTVL.

This clonotype was observed a handful of times. The J gene is TRBJ1-3, the V gene TRBV5-1; D is undetermined. Germline values: CDR1 SGHRS, CDR2 YFSETQ. V lost 4 bases to trimming and J lost 0 bases, with 8 bases between them. The CDR3 has 14 amino acids. In nucleotides, the CDR3 is TGCGCCAGCAGCGACGGCCGCTCTGGAAACACCATATATTTT. The encoded protein is CASSDGRSGNTIYF.

Ten or more counts support this clonotype. This chain joins TRBV5-1 and TRBJ2-1, with unresolved D. This CDR3 has 16 residues. Germline V CDR1 and CDR2: SGHRS, YFSETQ. V was cut by 0 bases and J by 0 bases, with 10 bases left in between. CDR3 DNA: TGCGCCAGCAGCTTGGGATCCTCTTCCTCCTACAATGAGCAGTTCTTC. Protein product: CASSLGSSSSYNEQFF.

This clonotype was seen a handful of times. The chain joins TRBV7-2 to TRBJ2-3, with 7 bases identical to TRBD2. This CDR3 is built from 15 residues. Trimming at V came to 4 bases and at J to 0 bases, leaving 4 bases not matched to a gene. The V gene's germline CDR1 is SGHTA and CDR2 FQGNSA. CDR3 residues: CASSWSGDSTDTQYF. The CDR3, as DNA: TGTGCCAGCAGCTGGAGCGGGGACAGCACAGATACGCAGTATTTT.

This clonotype came up many times. The V and J genes are TRBV6-1 and TRBJ2-2, with D maybe TRBD2 (7 bases). Trimming shortened V by 7 bases and J by 4 bases, and 13 bases separated the two germline ends. Germline assignment: CDR1 MNHNS and CDR2 SASEGT. The CDR3 is made up of 14 amino acids. CDR3 protein: CASTAGGPTGELFF. CDR3 bases: TGTGCCAGCACTGCCGGGGGGCCCACCGGGGAGCTGTTTTTT.

Many counts were recorded for this clonotype. The CDR3 is CASRDSEEEKLFF. Here the CDR3 DNA reads TGTGCCAGCAGGGACAGCGAAGAGGAAAAACTGTTTTTT. The rearrangement uses TRBV3-1 and TRBJ1-4; a possible D gene is TRBD1 (6 bases). V lost 6 bases and J 8 bases, leaving 13 bases between the germline ends. This CDR3 has 13 amino acids. Germline-derived CDR1 and CDR2 are LGHDT and YNNKEL (reference sequence).

In this sample, this clonotype turned up many times. The rearrangement uses TRBV7-9 and TRBJ2-3; TRBD2 matches at 7 bases. The V gene end was trimmed by 1 base and the J gene end by 2 bases; junction bases not matched to a gene: 0. The CDR3 has 14 amino acids. The germline V gene has CDR1 SEHNR and CDR2 FQNEAQ (reference sequence). This chain's CDR3 is CASSLGDYTDTQYF. DNA of the CDR3: TGTGCCAGCAGCTTAGGGGACTACACAGATACGCAGTATTTT.